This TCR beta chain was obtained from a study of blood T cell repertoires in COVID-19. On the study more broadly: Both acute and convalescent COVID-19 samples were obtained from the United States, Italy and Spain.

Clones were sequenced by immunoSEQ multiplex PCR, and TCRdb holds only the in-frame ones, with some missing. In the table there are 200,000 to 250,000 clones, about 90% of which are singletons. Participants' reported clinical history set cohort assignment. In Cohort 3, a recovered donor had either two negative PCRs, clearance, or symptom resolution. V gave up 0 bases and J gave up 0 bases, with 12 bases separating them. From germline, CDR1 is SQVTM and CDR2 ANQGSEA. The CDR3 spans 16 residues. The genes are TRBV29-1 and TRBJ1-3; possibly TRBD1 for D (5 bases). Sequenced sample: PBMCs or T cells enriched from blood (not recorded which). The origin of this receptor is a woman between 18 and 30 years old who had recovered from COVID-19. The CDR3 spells CSVEEWEGYSGNTIYF. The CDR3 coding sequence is TGCAGCGTTGAAGAATGGGAGGGGTACTCTGGAAACACCATATATTTT.